This T cell receptor beta chain was obtained from a study of blood T cell repertoires in COVID-19. For the study at large: COVID-19 samples from acute and convalescent phases originated in the United States, Italy and Spain. Sources were T cells, B-cell-depleted T cells, or PBMCs; the material itself was cDNA or gDNA.

The Seattle patients, enrolled during active infection, were followed longitudinally. There are a few counts of this clone. In the original analysis: It was from reference gene primer amplification that nucleated cell counts were estimated. The data were produced by immunoSEQ multiplex PCR, yet TCRdb's version contains in-frame clones alone and is incomplete. D and trimming come from the DNA, and the V and J calls and clone size come from that table. The sample lists hundreds of thousands of clones; about 91% were seen once. This CDR3 contains 15 residues. Trimming removed 3 bases at V and 0 bases at J, with 8 bases between. The germline V gene has CDR1 MNHEY and CDR2 SMNVEV (reference sequence).

Sample: peripheral blood. The rearrangement joins TRBV27 to TRBJ2-2, with a possible D match to TRBD1 (5 bases). The sequence derives from a woman aged 45-60 years with COVID-19, enrolled during active disease. The CDR3 DNA reads as TGTGCCAGCAGTTTTAGGGGTACGAACACCGGGGAGCTGTTTTTT. Amino acids: CASSFRGTNTGELFF.